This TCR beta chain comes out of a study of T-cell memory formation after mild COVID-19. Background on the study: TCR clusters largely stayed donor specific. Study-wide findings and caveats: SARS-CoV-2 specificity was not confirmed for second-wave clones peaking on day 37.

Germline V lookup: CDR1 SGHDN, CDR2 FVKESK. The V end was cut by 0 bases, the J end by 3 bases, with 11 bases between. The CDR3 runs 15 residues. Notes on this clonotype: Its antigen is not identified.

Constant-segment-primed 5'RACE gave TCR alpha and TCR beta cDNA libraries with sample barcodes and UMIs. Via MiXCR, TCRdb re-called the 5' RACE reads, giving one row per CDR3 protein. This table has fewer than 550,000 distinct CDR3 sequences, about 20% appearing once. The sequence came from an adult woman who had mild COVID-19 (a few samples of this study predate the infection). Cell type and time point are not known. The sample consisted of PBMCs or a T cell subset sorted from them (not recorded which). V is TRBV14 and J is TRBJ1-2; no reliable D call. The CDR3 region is CASSQDRMGYYGYTF. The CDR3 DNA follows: TGTGCCAGCAGCCAAGATCGGATGGGTTACTATGGCTACACCTTC. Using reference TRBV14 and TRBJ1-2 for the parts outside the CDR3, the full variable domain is EAGVTQFPSHSVIEKGQTVTLRCDPISGHDNLYWYRRVMGKEIKFLLHFVKESKQDESGMPNNRFLAERTGGTYSTLKVQPAELEDSGVYFCASSQDRMGYYGYTFGSGTRLTVV.